Below are 21 T cell receptor beta chains sequenced from a single sample in a study of T-cell memory formation after mild COVID-19. TCRdb re-called the 5' RACE reads through MiXCR, storing one row per CDR3 protein. The table lists 400,000 or so distinct CDR3 sequences, over 15% of them singletons, with 7.5% to 10% in the top ten. Sequencing was carried out using PBMCs or a T cell subset sorted from them (not recorded which). The receptors shown here come from an adult woman who had mild COVID-19 (a few samples of this study predate the infection). Cell type and time point are not known.

The chain links TRBV6-2 or TRBV6-3 to TRBJ2-7; 7 bases match TRBD1. Germline CDR1 reads MNHEY; CDR2 reads SVGEGT. V shed 2 bases, J shed 6 bases, and the junction held 1 base outside the gene matches. This CDR3 spans 12 amino acids. In DNA, the CDR3 is TGTGCCAGCAGTTACGGGACAGTCGAGCAGTACTTC. Translating it yields CASSYGTVEQYF.

This clonotype showed up just a few times. The chain couples TRBV30 to TRBJ2-5; 8 nucleotides agree with TRBD2. The CDR3 has 13 residues. Trimming at V came to 3 bases and at J to 2 bases, leaving 2 bases not matched to a gene. Germline V gene data show CDR1 as GTSNPN and CDR2 as SVGIG (reference sequence). Written as DNA, the CDR3 is TGTGCCTGGAGATTAGCGGGACAAGAGACCCAGTACTTC. Translation: CAWRLAGQETQYF.

This clonotype was seen more than once but under ten times. The V call is TRBV18, the J call TRBJ2-5; D not certain. V lost 3 bases and J 1 base, leaving 6 bases between the germline ends. Germline assignment: CDR1 KGHSH and CDR2 LQKENI. This CDR3 is 13 amino acids long. The CDR3, as DNA: TGTGCCAGCTCACCTATAGGCCAAGAGACCCAGTACTTC. Translating gives CASSPIGQETQYF. Full variable domain (missing parts from reference TRBV18 and TRBJ2-5): NAGVMQNPRHLVRRRGQEARLRCSPMKGHSHVYWYRQLPEEGLKFMVYLQKENIIDESGMPKERFSAEFPKEGPSILRIQQVVRGDSAAYFCASSPIGQETQYFGPGTRLLVL.

The chain recombines TRBV4-2 with TRBJ2-3; 7 nucleotides line up with TRBD2. The CDR3 runs to 16 residues. Germline CDR1 and CDR2: LGHNA and YNFKEQ. V lost 4 bases, J lost 5 bases, and 12 bases stayed unmatched. The chain's CDR3 is CASSPPAGREKDTQYF. CDR3 nucleotides: TGTGCCAGCAGCCCCCCGGCCGGGCGGGAGAAAGATACGCAGTATTTT.

The chain employs TRBV19 and TRBJ2-5; 12 bases line up with TRBD2. The V segment lost 6 bases and the J segment 3 bases; nucleotides outside the gene matches: 8. This CDR3 is 16 amino acids long. Per the germline V gene, CDR1 is LNHDA and CDR2 is SQIVND (reference sequence). This CDR3 is CASRGSASGREETQYF. DNA for the CDR3: TGTGCCAGTAGAGGGAGCGCTAGCGGGAGGGAAGAGACCCAGTACTTC.

V is TRBV5-1 and J is TRBJ2-1, with 11 positions matching TRBD2. This CDR3 spans 16 amino acids. In germline, CDR1 is SGHRS, CDR2 YFSETQ. V dropped 2 bases and J dropped 5; count of bases not matched to a gene: 6. The CDR3 loop is CASSFMPLAGDNEQFF. In DNA form, the CDR3 reads TGCGCCAGCAGCTTTATGCCACTAGCGGGAGACAATGAGCAGTTCTTC.

The chain has TRBV7-6 and TRBJ1-1; no firm D call. Trimming shortened V by 4 bases and J by 4 bases, and 7 bases separated the two germline ends. The germline CDR1 and CDR2 sequences are SGHVS and FNYEAQ. The CDR3 sequence is 12 residues long. CDR3 DNA: TGTGCCAGCAGCTCCTACATCACTGAAGCTTTCTTT. Its translation: CASSSYITEAFF.

In its sample, this clonotype was seen a few times. The rearrangement joins TRBV20-1 to TRBJ2-1, with TRBD2 matching over 8 bases. Trimming cost V 5 bases and J 0 bases; bases outside gene matches: 9. The CDR3 length is 16 residues. Germline values: CDR1 DFQATT, CDR2 SNEGSKA (reference sequence). The CDR3 sequence: CSAPSGGASSYNEQFF. The CDR3 nucleotides are TGCAGTGCTCCTTCCGGGGGGGCGAGCTCCTACAATGAGCAGTTCTTC.

This clonotype was detected ten times or more. V and J are TRBV10-2 and TRBJ2-7; D call uncertain. V was pared by 4 bases and J by 2 bases, with 9 bases between. This CDR3 is built from 13 residues. Germline lookup yields CDR1 WSHSY and CDR2 SAAADI. As DNA, the CDR3 is TGCGCCAGCAGTGGACCGCCAACCTACGAGCAGTACTTC. Translation gives CASSGPPTYEQYF.

In its sample, this clonotype was seen a few times. The chain carries TRBV4-3 and TRBJ2-3; D remains unclear. CDR1 is LGHNA, CDR2 YSLEER, per germline. The CDR3 loop spans 14 amino acids. Trimming removed 0 bases from V and 4 bases from J, with 8 bases in between. The CDR3 region is CASSQDFGPDTQYF. CDR3 in DNA: TGCGCCAGCAGCCAAGATTTTGGTCCAGATACGCAGTATTTT.

The chain carries TRBV7-6 and TRBJ2-2; a possible D gene is TRBD1 (5 bases). Germline lookup yields CDR1 SGHVS and CDR2 FNYEAQ. Trimming took off 6 bases at V and 3 bases at J, with 11 bases between the two ends. This CDR3 is built from 14 residues. The CDR3 reads CASSGVGDTGELFF. For the CDR3, the DNA is TGTGCCAGCAGTGGGGTAGGGGACACCGGGGAGCTGTTTTTT.

This clonotype was picked up a small number of times. The V gene is TRBV15, the J gene TRBJ1-4; no clear D. V was shortened by 3 bases and J by 7 bases, with 12 bases between the two germline ends. This CDR3 has 14 residues. Germline CDR1 LNHNV, CDR2 YYDKDF (reference sequence). The CDR3: CATSRRSGGEKLFF. CDR3 nucleotides: TGTGCCACCAGCAGGCGTTCGGGAGGTGAAAAACTGTTTTTT.

The rearrangement joins TRBV4-1 to TRBJ1-2; TRBD1 matches at 8 bases. V trimming: 0 bases; J trimming: 2 bases; junction bases outside the gene matches: 5. The CDR3 contains 16 residues. Germline CDR1 reads MGHRA; CDR2 reads YSYEKL. The chain's CDR3 is CASSQDTRQGNYGYTF. CDR3 in DNA: TGCGCCAGCAGCCAAGATACTCGACAGGGGAACTATGGCTACACCTTC.

The chain links TRBV14 to TRBJ2-3; D is undetermined. The CDR3 length is 12 residues. Germline V gene lookup returns CDR1 SGHDN and CDR2 FVKESK. V dropped 4 bases and J dropped 6 bases, with 8 bases sitting between them. In DNA, the CDR3 is TGTGCCAGCAGCCCTTATATTGATACGCAGTATTTT. Protein: CASSPYIDTQYF.

This clonotype appeared once. The V and J genes are TRBV12-3 or TRBV12-4 and TRBJ2-7; 14 nucleotides match TRBD2. The length of the CDR3 is 18 residues. The V gene end was trimmed by 1 base and the J gene end by 2 bases; junction bases not matched to a gene: 7. The CDR3 coding sequence is TGTGCCAGCAGTTTAGGGGCAGGGGGACTAGCGGGAGCCTACGAGCAGTACTTC. It encodes CASSLGAGGLAGAYEQYF.

This clonotype was observed a few times. This sequence joins TRBV24-1 and TRBJ2-1; D may be TRBD2 (5 bases). The length of the CDR3 is 17 residues. Trimming removed 0 bases from V and 8 bases from J, with 19 bases in between. Germline CDR1 is KGHDR and CDR2 is SFDVKD. DNA of the CDR3: TGTGCCACCAGTGATTTGCCATCGAGGGAACGGCGATATGAGCAGTTCTTC. This gives the protein CATSDLPSRERRYEQFF.

The chain couples TRBV7-8 to TRBJ2-6; no firm D call. CDR1 is SGHVS, CDR2 FQNEAQ, per germline. This CDR3 comprises 18 residues. Between the trimmed V and J ends, which lost 2 bases and 0 bases, there was a span of 14 bases. CDR3 amino acids: CASSLTGESVSGANVLTF. CDR3 in DNA: TGTGCCAGCAGCTTAACCGGAGAGTCGGTCTCTGGGGCCAACGTCCTGACTTTC.

The V gene is TRBV29-1, the J gene TRBJ2-7; 13 nucleotides match TRBD2. The ends lost 1 base at V and 6 bases at J; junction bases unmatched: 3. The CDR3 sequence is 14 residues long. Germline CDR1 SQVTM, CDR2 ANQGSEA. The CDR3 here is CSVEGTSGSSEQYF. DNA for the CDR3: TGCAGCGTTGAAGGGACTAGCGGGAGTTCCGAGCAGTACTTC.

The chain recombines TRBV7-2 with TRBJ2-7, with 8 bases aligning to TRBD1. Germline CDR1 is SGHTA and CDR2 is FQGNSA. CDR3 length: 14 amino acids. J was trimmed by 2 bases and V by 3 bases; bases with no gene match: 3. CDR3 sequence reads: CASSFDRGAYEQYF. The CDR3 nucleotides read TGTGCCAGCAGCTTCGACAGGGGTGCCTACGAGCAGTACTTC. Complete variable domain (other parts from reference TRBV7-2 and TRBJ2-7): GAGVSQSPSNKVTEKGKDVELRCDPISGHTALYWYRQSLGQGLEFLIYFQGNSAPDKSGLPSDRFSAERTGGSVSTLTIQRTQQEDSAVYLCASSFDRGAYEQYFGPGTRLTVT.

The table lists this clonotype with a few counts. V and J are TRBV24-1 and TRBJ1-1, with D uncertain. The CDR3 runs 12 residues. Trimming took 3 bases from V and 4 from J, leaving 5 bases between them. The germline V gene has CDR1 KGHDR and CDR2 SFDVKD. For the CDR3, the DNA is TGTGCCACCAGTGATGGAGGCACTGAAGCTTTCTTT. Translating it yields CATSDGGTEAFF.

In its sample, this clonotype was seen once. The genes are TRBV9 and TRBJ2-7, with D possibly called TRBD1 or TRBD2 (5 bases each). CDR1 and CDR2 (germline): SGDLS, YYNGEE. The CDR3 length is 13 residues. V was clipped by 4 bases and J by 7 bases, with 15 bases between them. The CDR3 DNA is TGTGCCAGCAGCTCCGGGGACCCCAGAGAGCAGTACTTC. Its translation is CASSSGDPREQYF.